Each of the 28 T cell receptor beta chains below was sequenced from the same sample in a study of identical twins. One entry per CDR3 protein results from TCRdb running MiXCR on the 5' RACE reads. The sample carries some 1,600,000 distinct CDR3 sequences, roughly a third recorded once. Sample: cord blood. All receptors come from a newborn girl in good health.

This clonotype has more than one count but fewer than ten. The V call is TRBV20-1, the J call TRBJ2-1; D is perhaps TRBD1 or TRBD2 (6 bases each). Germline-derived CDR1 and CDR2 are DFQATT and SNEGSKA (reference sequence). V was trimmed by 5 bases and J by 4 bases, leaving 15 bases between them. The CDR3 is 14 residues long. The CDR3 is CSARTSRGYNEQFF. The DNA of the CDR3 is TGCAGTGCTCGAACTAGCAGGGGATACAATGAGCAGTTCTTC.

This clonotype was counted at least ten times. The chain has TRBV12-5 and TRBJ2-7; 7 bases map to TRBD1. V shed 4 bases and J 0 bases; nucleotides not matched to a gene: 0. This CDR3 comprises 13 residues. The V gene's germline CDR1 is LGHNT and CDR2 FRNRAP. CDR3 nucleotide sequence: TGTGCTAGTGGTTGGGACAGCTCCTACGAGCAGTACTTC. It specifies CASGWDSSYEQYF.

J is TRBJ2-7 and V is TRBV29-1, with TRBD1 matching 10 bases. There are 13 residues in the CDR3. Per the germline V gene, CDR1 is SQVTM and CDR2 is ANQGSEA. V dropped 7 bases and J dropped 3; count of bases not matched to a gene: 6. CDR3 amino acids: CSADRGLGYEQYF. Written as DNA, the CDR3 is TGCAGCGCCGACAGGGGGCTTGGCTACGAGCAGTACTTC.

This clonotype was seen at least ten times. The chain uses TRBV13 and TRBJ1-4; 7 nucleotides line up with TRBD1. The junction had 5 bases not matched to a gene; V was cut back by 2 bases and J by 8 bases. Germline CDR1 PRHDT, CDR2 FYEKMQ (reference sequence). CDR3 size: 14 residues. In nucleotides, the CDR3 is TGTGCCAGCAGCTTACACAGGGGTGAAGAAAAACTGTTTTTT. This encodes CASSLHRGEEKLFF.

This clonotype was detected many times. V gene TRBV5-1 combines with J gene TRBJ2-1; 10 nucleotides match TRBD2. Trimming took 4 bases from V and 0 from J; bases not matched to a gene: 10. Germline CDR1 reads SGHRS; CDR2 reads YFSETQ. This CDR3 spans 18 amino acids. This chain's CDR3 is CASSARTSGRSSYNEQFF. CDR3 nucleotides: TGCGCCAGCAGCGCCAGGACTAGCGGCCGGAGCTCCTACAATGAGCAGTTCTTC.

The J gene is TRBJ1-3, the V gene TRBV7-2; TRBD1 aligns across 8 bases. CDR1 SGHTA and CDR2 FQGNSA come from the germline V gene. This CDR3 is built from 14 residues. Trimming took 3 bases from V and 3 from J; bases not matched to a gene: 1. The CDR3 is CASSLTGVGNTIYF. In DNA form, the CDR3 reads TGTGCCAGCAGCTTGACAGGGGTTGGAAACACCATATATTTT.

The chain couples TRBV15 to TRBJ2-7; 9 bases are shared with TRBD2. CDR3 length: 16 amino acids. The trim removed 1 base at V and 1 base at J, leaving 5 bases unmatched. Looked up from germline, CDR1 is LNHNV and CDR2 is YYDKDF (reference sequence). CDR3 sequence: CATSRVAGGRSYEQYF. In nucleotides, the CDR3 is TGTGCCACCAGCAGAGTGGCGGGAGGGAGGTCCTACGAGCAGTACTTC. Drawing the rest from reference TRBV15 and TRBJ2-7, the complete variable domain is DAMVIQNPRYQVTQFGKPVTLSCSQTLNHNVMYWYQQKSSQAPKLLFHYYDKDFNNEADTPDNFQSRRPNTSFCFLDIRSPGLGDTAMYLCATSRVAGGRSYEQYFGPGTRLTVT.

The chain employs TRBV10-3 and TRBJ1-4, with D unclear. Germline lookup yields CDR1 ENHRY and CDR2 SYGVKD. V was trimmed by 6 bases and J by 0 bases, leaving 11 bases between them. This CDR3 is 15 amino acids long. Written as DNA, the CDR3 is TGTGCCATCAGGCGGGGTACTGCAACTAATGAAAAACTGTTTTTT. Protein: CAIRRGTATNEKLFF.

This clonotype was observed a few times. This chain uses TRBV18 with TRBJ2-5, with TRBD1 matching over 8 bases. V lost 4 bases to trimming and J lost 2 bases; unmatched junction nucleotides: 6. The CDR3 length is 15 residues. Germline-derived CDR1 and CDR2 are KGHSH and LQKENI. The CDR3 region has the DNA TGTGCCAGCTCACTGTCTACAGGGGGGCAAGAGACCCAGTACTTC. This encodes CASSLSTGGQETQYF. The full variable domain, rest sourced from reference TRBV18 and TRBJ2-5, is NAGVMQNPRHLVRRRGQEARLRCSPMKGHSHVYWYRQLPEEGLKFMVYLQKENIIDESGMPKERFSAEFPKEGPSILRIQQVVRGDSAAYFCASSLSTGGQETQYFGPGTRLLVL.

For this clonotype: The junction shows a germline mismatch at one end, possibly a read error. This CDR3 reads CGSSQISNEQYF. The DNA of the CDR3 is TGCGGCAGCAGCCAAATTAGCAACGAGCAGTACTTC. The rearrangement links TRBV4-1 to TRBJ2-5; D is undetermined. The J call may be in error: the DNA end matches TRBJ2-7 better. The CDR3 covers 12 residues. CDR1 and CDR2 (germline): MGHRA, YSYEKL.

Turning to this clonotype: A read error is possible here, since a much larger clone lies one base away. The chain has TRBV20-1 and TRBJ1-4, with no clear D. The germline CDR1 and CDR2 sequences are DFQATT and SNEGSKA (reference sequence). The CDR3 totals 13 residues. CDR3 sequence reads: CSAREGASERLFF. The CDR3, as DNA: TGCAGTGCTAGAGAGGGCGCAAGTGAAAGACTGTTTTTT.

The chain joins TRBV21-1 to TRBJ1-5; the table names TRBD1, a call not compared with the DNA. TRBV21-1 is an annotated pseudogene. The CDR3 is 16 residues long. The CDR3 coding sequence is TGTGCCAGCAGCAAAGAGGGGGCAGGGGGGAATCAGCCCCAGCATTTT. The encoded protein is CASSKEGAGGNQPQHF.

The table lists this clonotype with a few counts. The V gene is TRBV6-5, the J gene TRBJ1-3; 8 positions match TRBD1. The CDR3 spans 16 residues. V was pared by 6 bases and J by 0 bases, with 7 bases of the junction left unmatched. Per germline, CDR1 MNHEY and CDR2 SVGAGI. The DNA of the CDR3 is TGTGCCAGCAGCCCCGGGACAGGCAGCTCTGGAAACACCATATATTTT. This translates into CASSPGTGSSGNTIYF.

Only a few counts were recorded for this clonotype. The J gene is TRBJ2-3, the V gene TRBV7-2; possibly TRBD1 for D (5 bases). The CDR3 has 15 amino acids. Germline V CDR1 and CDR2: SGHTA, FQGNSA. V was shortened by 1 base and J by 4 bases, with 12 bases between the two germline ends. CDR3 coding DNA: TGTGCCAGCAGCTTAGAAGGGGTGAAGGCAGATACGCAGTATTTT. Translating gives CASSLEGVKADTQYF.

The chain joins TRBV4-1 to TRBJ2-4; D might be TRBD2 (5 bases). The CDR3 contains 14 residues. The V and J ends lost 3 bases and 11 bases respectively, with 17 bases between them. Germline assignment: CDR1 MGHRA and CDR2 YSYEKL. The DNA for the CDR3 is TGCGCCAGCAGCCAGCCCTCAGGAGAGAGGGTTCAGTACTTC. Translation: CASSQPSGERVQYF.

This chain links TRBV27 with TRBJ2-4; D is unclear. Deletions cut 11 bases from V and 13 bases from J, with 12 bases between. The CDR3 is made up of 9 amino acids. Per the germline V gene, CDR1 is MNHEY and CDR2 is SMNVEV (reference sequence). The CDR3 DNA reads as TGTGCCTTTTCCCTTGAGCAGTACTTC. Translated: CAFSLEQYF.

For this clonotype: A read error may account for a junction end that differs from germline. V and J are TRBV5-1 and TRBJ2-3; 8 bases map to TRBD2. The CDR3 has 14 residues. Germline assignment: CDR1 SGHRS and CDR2 YFSETQ. CDR3 bases: TGCGCCAGCAGCTTCGGCGGGAGGACAGATACGCAGCCTTTT. As protein: CASSFGGRTDTQPF.

The table lists this clonotype with a few counts. V gene TRBV3-1 combines with J gene TRBJ2-3; no clear D gene. CDR1 and CDR2 from the germline V gene are LGHDT and YNNKEL (reference sequence). This CDR3 is built from 16 residues. V lost 0 bases and J lost 3, with 13 bases in between. The CDR3 loop is CASSQDWVVGTDTQYF. The CDR3 DNA reads as TGTGCCAGCAGCCAAGATTGGGTCGTTGGGACAGATACGCAGTATTTT.

The chain couples TRBV19 to TRBJ2-5, with D tentatively TRBD2 (6 bases). The CDR3 runs to 13 residues. The V end was cut by 6 bases, the J end by 11 bases, with 19 bases between. From germline, CDR1 is LNHDA and CDR2 SQIVND (reference sequence). In DNA form, the CDR3 reads TGTGCCAGTAGGAAGGGACTTTACAATGAGCAGTACTTC. It yields the protein CASRKGLYNEQYF.

There are a few counts of this clonotype. The chain employs TRBV5-1 and TRBJ2-7; TRBD1 matches at 7 bases. V was pared by 0 bases and J by 2 bases, with 5 bases of the junction left unmatched. This CDR3 comprises 15 residues. Germline CDR1 is SGHRS and CDR2 is YFSETQ. This chain's CDR3 is CASSLGLQGAYEQYF. DNA of the CDR3: TGCGCCAGCAGCTTGGGTCTCCAGGGGGCCTACGAGCAGTACTTC.

This clonotype turned up a few times. The J gene is TRBJ2-5, the V gene TRBV4-2, with 9 positions matching TRBD2. Germline CDR1 and CDR2: LGHNA and YNFKEQ. V lost 1 base and J lost 2; bases outside the gene matches: 8. The CDR3 covers 17 residues. The CDR3 here is CASSQGGLAGLQETQYF. CDR3 sequence (DNA): TGTGCCAGCAGCCAAGGGGGGCTAGCGGGGCTTCAAGAGACCCAGTACTTC.

This clonotype occurred once. The genes are TRBV20-1 and TRBJ2-1; no reliable D call. Matching the DNA end better, TRBJ2-7 makes the J call doubtful. The V gene's germline CDR1 is DFQATT and CDR2 SNEGSKA (reference sequence). This CDR3 is built from 15 residues. In DNA, the CDR3 is TGCAGTGCTCACCCCAGCGAGTCCCCCTACAATGAGCAGTACTTC. It codes for CSAHPSESPYNEQYF.

In DNA, the CDR3 is TGTGCCAGCAGTATAACCGTTTGGGATACGCAGTATTTT. This sequence encodes CASSITVWDTQYF. The V and J genes are TRBV6-1 and TRBJ2-3; D gene ambiguous. Germline V lookup: CDR1 MNHNS, CDR2 SASEGT. The CDR3 is made up of 13 amino acids. Trimming shortened V by 5 bases and J by 6 bases, and 12 bases separated the two germline ends.

The chain employs TRBV6-1 and TRBJ1-2; D is perhaps TRBD1 (6 bases). CDR1 is MNHNS, CDR2 SASEGT, per germline. This CDR3 has 15 residues. V lost 7 bases to trimming and J lost 5 bases, with 20 bases between them. For the CDR3, the DNA is TGTGCCAGCACTCCCCGGGACACTGGACGTTATGGCTACACCTTC. This codes for CASTPRDTGRYGYTF.

This clonotype was seen a few times. The rearrangement links TRBV20-1 to TRBJ1-2; the match to TRBD1 covers 8 bases. The CDR3 spans 15 residues. V gave up 0 bases and J gave up 5 bases; unmatched junction bases: 8. Germline V gene data show CDR1 as DFQATT and CDR2 as SNEGSKA (reference sequence). The DNA for the CDR3 is TGCAGTGCTAGAGAGGCCGGACAGGGCGTTTATGGCTACACCTTC. The encoded protein is CSAREAGQGVYGYTF.

V gene TRBV6-1 combines with J gene TRBJ1-1; TRBD1 matches at 7 bases. V dropped 2 bases and J dropped 7; count of bases not matched to a gene: 10. Germline lookup yields CDR1 MNHNS and CDR2 SASEGT. CDR3 size: 15 residues. The CDR3 sequence: CASSEWGAGGVEAFF. CDR3 DNA: TGTGCCAGCAGTGAATGGGGTGCAGGGGGGGTTGAAGCTTTCTTT.

The chain has TRBV5-1 and TRBJ1-6, with TRBD1 identical over 8 bases. CDR3 length: 16 residues. Germline V CDR1 and CDR2: SGHRS, YFSETQ. V dropped 3 bases and J dropped 5; count of bases not matched to a gene: 7. DNA of the CDR3: TGCGCCAGCAGCTCCGAGCCGGGACAGGATAATTCACCCCTCCACTTT. This translates into CASSSEPGQDNSPLHF.

This clonotype was counted a single time. The chain couples TRBV10-3 to TRBJ1-1, with a possible D match to TRBD1 (6 bases). CDR3 length equals 13 residues. V was cut by 4 bases and J by 0 bases, with 6 bases left in between. CDR1 is ENHRY, CDR2 SYGVKD, per germline. CDR3 in amino acids: CAISGQVNTEAFF. DNA of the CDR3: TGTGCCATCAGTGGACAGGTGAACACTGAAGCTTTCTTT.